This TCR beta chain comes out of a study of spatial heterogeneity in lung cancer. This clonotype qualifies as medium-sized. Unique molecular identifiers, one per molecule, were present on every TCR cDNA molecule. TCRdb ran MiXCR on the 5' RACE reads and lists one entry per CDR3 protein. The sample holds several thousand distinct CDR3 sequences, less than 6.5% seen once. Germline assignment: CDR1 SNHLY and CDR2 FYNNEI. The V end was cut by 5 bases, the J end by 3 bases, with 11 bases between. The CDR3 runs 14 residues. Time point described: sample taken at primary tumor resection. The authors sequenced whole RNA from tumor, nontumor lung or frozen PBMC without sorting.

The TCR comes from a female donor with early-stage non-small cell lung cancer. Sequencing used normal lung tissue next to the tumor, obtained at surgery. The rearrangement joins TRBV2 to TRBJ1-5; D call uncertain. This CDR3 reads CASSLAQANQPQHF. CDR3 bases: TGTGCCAGCAGTCTTGCGCAGGCCAATCAGCCCCAGCATTTT. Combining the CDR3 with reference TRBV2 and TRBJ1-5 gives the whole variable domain EPEVTQTPSHQVTQMGQEVILRCVPISNHLYFYWYRQILGQKVEFLVSFYNNEISEKSEIFDDQFSVERPDGSNFTLKIRSTKLEDSAMYFCASSLAQANQPQHFGDGTRLSIL.